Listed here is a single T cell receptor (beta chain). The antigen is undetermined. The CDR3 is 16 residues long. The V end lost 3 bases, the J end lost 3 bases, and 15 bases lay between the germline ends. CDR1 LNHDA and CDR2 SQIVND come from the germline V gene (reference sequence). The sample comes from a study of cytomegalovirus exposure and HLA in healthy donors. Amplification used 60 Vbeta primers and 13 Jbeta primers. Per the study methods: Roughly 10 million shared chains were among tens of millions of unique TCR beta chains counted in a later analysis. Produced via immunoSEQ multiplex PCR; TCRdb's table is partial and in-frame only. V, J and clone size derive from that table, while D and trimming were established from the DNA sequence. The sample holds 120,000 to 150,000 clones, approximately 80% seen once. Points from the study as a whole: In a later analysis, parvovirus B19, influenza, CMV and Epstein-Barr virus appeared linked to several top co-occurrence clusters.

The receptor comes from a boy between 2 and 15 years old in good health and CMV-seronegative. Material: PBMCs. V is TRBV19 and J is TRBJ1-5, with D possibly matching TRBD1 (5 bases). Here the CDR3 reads CASSMGQAVVNQPQHF. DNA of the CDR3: TGTGCCAGTAGTATGGGGCAGGCCGTGGTCAATCAGCCCCAGCATTTT.